This record looks at one T cell receptor beta chain sequence and its context. Antigen specificity is unknown. CDR1 and CDR2 (germline): SGHDT, YYEEEE. The CDR3 runs 17 residues. Trimming at V came to 3 bases and at J to 3 bases, leaving 8 bases not matched to a gene. The data were produced by immunoSEQ multiplex PCR, yet TCRdb's version contains in-frame clones alone and is incomplete. The sample lists about 340,000 clones, over 90% occurring once. The sample is drawn from a study of brain T cells in children with intractable seizures. The study's findings and limits: Pre- and post-surgery blood differed in depth, so pre-surgery absences may be undersampling. Patients' HCMV serostatus was unknown; virus specificity rests on CDR3 similarity alone.

As for time point: blood from clinic visit 5 months post-surgery; TSC patient then seizure free. Sequencing was limited to surgery cases with top T cell transcript signatures in brain tissue. Before surgery, patients took at least one anti-epileptic drug. V and J are TRBV5-6 and TRBJ2-5; 13 nucleotides line up with TRBD2. The sequence derives from a boy in the first two years of life with tuberous sclerosis and intractable seizures. The starting material was peripheral blood, obtained 5 to 6 months after surgery. CDR3 region: CASSSQLGLAGEETQYF. The DNA for the CDR3 is TGTGCCAGCAGCTCTCAATTAGGACTAGCGGGAGAAGAGACCCAGTACTTC. The full variable domain, in which reference TRBV5-6 and TRBJ2-5 provide the parts outside the CDR3, is DAGVTQSPTHLIKTRGQQVTLRCSPKSGHDTVSWYQQALGQGPQFIFQYYEEEERQRGNFPDRFSGHQFPNYSSELNVNALLLGDSALYLCASSSQLGLAGEETQYFGPGTRLLVL.